What follows are 14 T cell receptor beta chains derived from one specimen sequenced in a study of neurological immune-mediated disorders. TCRdb analysed the 5' RACE reads with MiXCR anew, one entry per CDR3 protein. The sample gives 27,000 or so distinct CDR3 sequences, under 25% of which show up once; roughly 17% is in the top ten. Source material: PBMCs. Receptors were obtained from an older woman in good health.

Details on this clonotype: A junction boundary mismatches the germline segment, possibly from a read error. The chain combines TRBV3-1 with TRBJ2-7, with D perhaps matching TRBD1 (6 bases). The germline V gene has CDR1 LGHDT and CDR2 YNNKEL (reference sequence). The CDR3 loop spans 13 amino acids. CDR3 bases: TGTGCCAGCAACCAAGGGGGACGCTACGAGCAGCACTTC. It encodes CASNQGGRYEQHF.

This clonotype appeared many times. The V and J genes are TRBV20-1 and TRBJ2-1; 11 positions match TRBD2. This CDR3 has 15 residues. V trimming: 3 bases; J trimming: 7 bases; junction bases outside the gene matches: 8. The germline V gene has CDR1 DFQATT and CDR2 SNEGSKA (reference sequence). The CDR3 region is CSASDFSGRGNEQFF. CDR3 nucleotides: TGCAGTGCTAGTGATTTTAGCGGGAGGGGAAATGAGCAGTTCTTC.

This chain joins TRBV29-1 and TRBJ1-1; D remains unclear. This CDR3 spans 12 amino acids. Trimming pared 4 bases from V and 1 base from J, leaving 7 bases between. Germline-derived CDR1 and CDR2 are SQVTM and ANQGSEA. The CDR3 DNA is TGCAGCGTTGTTGAGGAGAACACTGAAGCTTTCTTT. Its protein is CSVVEENTEAFF.

This clonotype was found many times. V gene TRBV5-1 combines with J gene TRBJ2-1, with 10 bases matching TRBD2. Germline V gives CDR1 SGHRS, CDR2 YFSETQ. V lost 0 bases, J lost 3 bases, and 3 bases stayed unmatched. The CDR3 covers 16 residues. CDR3 sequence (DNA): TGCGCCAGCAGCTTGGGGGGACTAGCGAACTACAATGAGCAGTTCTTC. Translation gives CASSLGGLANYNEQFF.

This clonotype was counted at least ten times. The chain joins TRBV5-1 to TRBJ2-5; 10 bases line up with TRBD1. With 5 bases clipped from V and 5 bases from J, the junction kept 12 bases outside the gene matches. Germline loops: CDR1 SGHRS, CDR2 YFSETQ. The CDR3 spans 16 residues. Here the CDR3 DNA reads TGCGCCAGCAGGCAGACAGGGGGCTCATCGGGGGAGACCCAGTACTTC. This gives the protein CASRQTGGSSGETQYF.

CDR3 sequence reads: CSARGLAGAIYNEQFF. The CDR3 DNA sequence: TGCAGTGCTCGGGGACTAGCGGGAGCCATCTACAATGAGCAGTTCTTC. This chain connects TRBV20-1 to TRBJ2-1; 14 nucleotides agree with TRBD2. The CDR3 is 16 residues long. With 5 bases clipped from V and 3 bases from J, the junction kept 6 bases outside the gene matches. CDR1 DFQATT and CDR2 SNEGSKA come from the germline V gene (reference sequence).

The sample holds many counts of this clonotype. The chain employs TRBV30 and TRBJ1-5, with D unclear. Per the germline V gene, CDR1 is GTSNPN and CDR2 is SVGIG (reference sequence). Trimming removed 2 bases from V and 6 bases from J, with 5 bases in between. This CDR3 comprises 11 residues. CDR3 DNA: TGTGCCTGGAGTCTGGGTCAGCCCCAGCATTTT. This sequence encodes CAWSLGQPQHF.

There are many counts of this clonotype. The CDR3 sequence: CSARSGVTGELFF. The CDR3 nucleotides read TGCAGTGCTAGATCAGGGGTCACCGGGGAGCTGTTTTTT. The rearrangement uses TRBV20-1 and TRBJ2-2, with D possibly TRBD1 on 6 matching bases. The CDR3 has 13 residues. Germline CDR1 DFQATT, CDR2 SNEGSKA (reference sequence). Trimming took off 2 bases at V and 4 bases at J, with 8 bases between the two ends.

There are many counts of this clonotype. CDR3 sequence (DNA): TGTGCCAGCAGGCCCTCCTGGGGGGCCCACCCTCTTAACACCGGGGAGCTGTTTTTT. Its protein product is CASRPSWGAHPLNTGELFF. J is TRBJ2-2 and V is TRBV7-9, with D possibly being TRBD1 or TRBD2 (6 bases each). The CDR3 length is 19 residues. Trimming left V 6 bases short and J 2 bases short, with 25 bases between. Germline CDR1 SEHNR, CDR2 FQNEAQ (reference sequence).

In this sample, this clonotype turned up many times. The chain recombines TRBV9 with TRBJ2-1; D gene uncertain. The CDR3 contains 16 residues. Germline V gene data show CDR1 as SGDLS and CDR2 as YYNGEE. V gave up 4 bases and J gave up 5 bases, with 19 bases separating them. CDR3 loop: CASSIRSTPTNNEQFF. Written as DNA, the CDR3 is TGTGCCAGCAGCATCCGGAGCACGCCAACCAACAATGAGCAGTTCTTC. The whole variable domain, remainder taken from reference TRBV9 and TRBJ2-1, is DSGVTQTPKHLITATGQRVTLRCSPRSGDLSVYWYQQSLDQGLQFLIQYYNGEERAKGNILERFSAQQFPDLHSELNLSSLELGDSALYFCASSIRSTPTNNEQFFGPGTRLTVL.

The chain carries TRBV5-1 and TRBJ2-1; TRBD2 matches 11 bases. CDR1 and CDR2 (germline): SGHRS, YFSETQ. The trim removed 4 bases at V and 16 bases at J, leaving 16 bases unmatched. The CDR3 is 15 residues long. CDR3 DNA: TGCGCCAGCAGCCTACCGAAGACTAGCGGGAATGAGTATTTCTTC. Protein sequence: CASSLPKTSGNEYFF. Based on the CDR3 plus reference TRBV5-1 and TRBJ2-1, the full variable domain is KAGVTQTPRYLIKTRGQQVTLSCSPISGHRSVSWYQQTPGQGLQFLFEYFSETQRNKGNFPGRFSGRQFSNSRSEMNVSTLELGDSALYLCASSLPKTSGNEYFFGPGTRLTVL.

This clonotype was recorded at least ten times. One end of the junction varies from germline; a read error may be responsible. The gene calls are TRBV20-1 and TRBJ1-5; tentatively, D is TRBD1 (6 bases). The CDR3 runs 16 residues. The germline V gene encodes CDR1 DFQATT and CDR2 SNEGSKA (reference sequence). CDR3: CSARRLSAGGKQPQHF. The CDR3 DNA sequence: TGCAGTGCTAGACGACTCTCGGCGGGGGGCAAACAGCCCCAGCATTTT.

Many counts were recorded for this clonotype. The rearrangement links TRBV29-1 to TRBJ2-7; 7 positions agree with TRBD1. CDR3 length: 14 amino acids. V was pared by 7 bases and J by 2 bases, with 11 bases of the junction left unmatched. The germline CDR1 and CDR2 sequences are SQVTM and ANQGSEA. CDR3 sequence (DNA): TGCAGCGCCCTCCCGGACAGGAATCCCTACGAGCAGTACTTC. Residues: CSALPDRNPYEQYF.

This clonotype was seen ten or more times. The chain couples TRBV7-6 to TRBJ2-7; D is tentatively TRBD1 or TRBD2 (5 bases each). The V gene lost 4 bases and the J gene lost 1 base, with 14 bases spanning the gap. This CDR3 region has 15 residues. From germline, CDR1 is SGHVS and CDR2 FNYEAQ. Here the CDR3 DNA reads TGTGCCAGCAGCTCGCTGACCGGGGCTTCCTACGAGCAGTACTTC. It translates to CASSSLTGASYEQYF.